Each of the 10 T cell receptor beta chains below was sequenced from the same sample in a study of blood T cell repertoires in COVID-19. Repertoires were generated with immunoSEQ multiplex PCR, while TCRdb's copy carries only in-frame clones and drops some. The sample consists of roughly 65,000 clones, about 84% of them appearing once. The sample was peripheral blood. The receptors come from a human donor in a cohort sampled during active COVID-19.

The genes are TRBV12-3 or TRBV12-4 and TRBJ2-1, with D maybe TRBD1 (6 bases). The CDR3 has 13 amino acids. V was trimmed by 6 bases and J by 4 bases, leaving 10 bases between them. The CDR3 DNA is TGTGCCAGCAGAAGGACAGTTTACAATGAGCAGTTCTTC. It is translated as CASRRTVYNEQFF.

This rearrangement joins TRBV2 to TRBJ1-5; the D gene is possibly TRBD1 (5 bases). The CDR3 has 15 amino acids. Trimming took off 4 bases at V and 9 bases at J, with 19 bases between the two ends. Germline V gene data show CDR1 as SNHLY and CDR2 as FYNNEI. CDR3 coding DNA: TGTGCCAGCAGTGCATCGGTTGCAGGGCCGCGGCCCCAGCATTTT. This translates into CASSASVAGPRPQHF.

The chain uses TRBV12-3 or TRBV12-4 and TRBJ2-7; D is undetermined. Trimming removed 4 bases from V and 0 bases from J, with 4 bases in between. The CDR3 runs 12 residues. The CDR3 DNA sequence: TGTGCCAGCAGTTGGAGCTCCTACGAGCAGTACTTC. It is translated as CASSWSSYEQYF.

CDR3 sequence reads: CASSVKKQNTGELFF. In DNA, the CDR3 is TGTGCCAGCAGCGTAAAAAAGCAAAACACCGGGGAGCTGTTTTTT. This chain joins TRBV7-2 and TRBJ2-2; no clear D gene. Germline V gene sequence: CDR1 SGHTA, CDR2 FQGNSA. The CDR3 covers 15 residues. Trimming cost V 5 bases and J 2 bases, with 12 bases left between them.

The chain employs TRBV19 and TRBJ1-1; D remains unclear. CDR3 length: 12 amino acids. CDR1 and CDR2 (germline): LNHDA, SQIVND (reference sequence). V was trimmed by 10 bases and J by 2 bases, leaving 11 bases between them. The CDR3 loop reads CATQTRNTEAFF. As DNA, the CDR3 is TGTGCCACGCAAACGAGAAACACTGAAGCTTTCTTT. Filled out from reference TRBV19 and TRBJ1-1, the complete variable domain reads DGGITQSPKYLFRKEGQNVTLSCEQNLNHDAMYWYRQDPGQGLRLIYYSQIVNDFQKGDIAEGYSVSREKKESFPLTVTSAQKNPTAFYLCATQTRNTEAFFGQGTRLTVV.

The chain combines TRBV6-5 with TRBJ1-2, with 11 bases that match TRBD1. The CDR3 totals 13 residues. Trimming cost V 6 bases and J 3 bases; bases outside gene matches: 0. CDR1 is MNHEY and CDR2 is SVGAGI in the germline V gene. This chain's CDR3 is CASRGQGDYGYTF. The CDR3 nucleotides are TGTGCCAGCAGGGGACAGGGGGACTATGGCTACACCTTC.

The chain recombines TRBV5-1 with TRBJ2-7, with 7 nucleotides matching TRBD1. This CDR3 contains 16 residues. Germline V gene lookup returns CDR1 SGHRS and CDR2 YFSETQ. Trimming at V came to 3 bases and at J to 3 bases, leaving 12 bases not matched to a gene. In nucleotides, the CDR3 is TGCGCCAGCAGCTACCTTGCAGGGACAGAGAGCTACGAGCAGTACTTC. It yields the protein CASSYLAGTESYEQYF.

The CDR3 spells CASMRGYSGNTIYF. Here the CDR3 DNA reads TGTGCCAGCATGCGGGGCTACTCTGGAAACACCATATATTTT. The chain recombines TRBV19 with TRBJ1-3; possible D gene TRBD1, 5 bases. The V and J ends lost 9 bases and 0 bases respectively, with 12 bases between them. The CDR3 runs to 14 residues. Germline V gene data show CDR1 as LNHDA and CDR2 as SQIVND (reference sequence).

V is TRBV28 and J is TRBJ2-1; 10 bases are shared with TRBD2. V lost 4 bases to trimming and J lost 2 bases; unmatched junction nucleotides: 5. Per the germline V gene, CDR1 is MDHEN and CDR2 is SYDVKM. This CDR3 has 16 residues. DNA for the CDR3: TGTGCCAGCAGTTCCGCCAGCGGGGGGGCCTACAATGAGCAGTTCTTC. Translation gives CASSSASGGAYNEQFF.

The CDR3 reads CASSLRSRDTGNTIYF. The CDR3 coding sequence is TGTGCCAGCAGCTTAAGGTCCAGGGACACTGGAAACACCATATATTTT. The chain couples TRBV7-2 to TRBJ1-3, with a possible D match to TRBD1 (6 bases). CDR3 length equals 16 residues. Germline V gene data show CDR1 as SGHTA and CDR2 as FQGNSA. Between the trimmed V and J ends, which lost 2 bases and 2 bases, there was a span of 13 bases. The full variable domain, rest sourced from reference TRBV7-2 and TRBJ1-3, is GAGVSQSPSNKVTEKGKDVELRCDPISGHTALYWYRQSLGQGLEFLIYFQGNSAPDKSGLPSDRFSAERTGGSVSTLTIQRTQQEDSAVYLCASSLRSRDTGNTIYFGEGSWLTVV.